This record concerns one T cell receptor (beta chain) sequence. This clone's antigen is unknown. No much larger clone exists at a distance of one base, and base qualities are not known. The immunoSEQ Assay, a bias-controlled multiplex PCR, was used to amplify TCRbeta CDR3 regions from genomic DNA. Concerning the study's data processing: The number of nucleated cells in each sample was estimated by amplification of reference gene primers within the assay. To quantify the absolute abundance of each unique TCRbeta CDR3 rearrangement, sequence reads were collapsed and filtered. For each sample, productive Simpson clonality was calculated as the square root of Simpson's diversity index across productive rearrangements. This is the immuneACCESS table as TCRdb keeps it, with only in-frame sequences that have V and J called. A part of the clones is gone; compared with another copy, unresolved V genes explain less than half, and the rest is unexplained. V and J calls and clone size are those listed in that table; D and trimming were worked out from the DNA. Recorded for this sample are under 250,000 clones; more than 75% of them occurred a single time. The ten largest clones take up roughly 13% of the sample.

The collaborating institutions used their own protocols to collect whole blood in K2EDTA tubes. For TCRbeta analysis, collaborators shipped samples in one of three forms: frozen whole blood, isolated PBMCs, or DNA extracted from either of those sample types. This entry comes from a study of blood T cell repertoires in COVID-19 (TCRdb year 2020). In terms of the full investigation: Collaborator samples came from the United States, Italy and Spain and covered acute and convalescent phases of COVID-19. Nearly every sample came with metadata listing a de-identified subject ID, COVID-19 status, age in years and sex. A freely available public database, intended as a resource for researchers studying the immune response to SARS-CoV-2, is where the repertoires were released. Samples were obtained from the ongoing ImmuneRACE study (first 160 participants) and from 1,254 subjects provided by 6 global collaborators. Where available, HLA class I and class II types were taken from metadata supplied by the sample provider and were not determined by assay-based typing. Subjects who had been exposed to COVID-19, were actively infected with it, or had recovered from it provided the deeply sampled blood TCRbeta repertoires that made up the dataset. The material from the prospective study consisted of cDNA or gDNA derived from T cells, B-cell-depleted T cells, or PBMCs.

Overall study results and their limits: Clinical and demographic metadata were provided uncurated, with the amount varying by source and participant.

Trimming removed 6 bases from V and 5 bases from J, leaving 16 bases between the germline ends. According to the germline V gene, CDR1 reads MNHEY and CDR2 reads SVGAGI. The CDR3 runs 14 residues from the cysteine to the phenylalanine. Of the read, only the CDR3 DNA is kept; its 42 bases are in frame from base 1. The sequence was collected from a human donor in a cohort sampled during active COVID-19. The sequenced sample consisted of peripheral blood. This chain joins TRBV6-5 to TRBJ1-2, with no D gene named confidently. At the DNA level, the sequence is TGTGCCAGCAGCGGTGAGTCCCCGATTTATGGCTACACCTTC. It specifies CASSGESPIYGYTF.